The 22 T cell receptor beta chains listed next were all sequenced from one sample in a study of T cells in Graves' hyperthyroidism and ophthalmopathy. The TCR beta CDR3 regions underwent amplification using RNA transcripts as the source. Initially, a first-round RT-PCR of the TCR CDR3 employed the HTBI primer set. TCRdb independently ran MiXCR on the multiplex PCR reads; one entry per CDR3 protein. The sample carries 300,000 to 450,000 distinct CDR3 sequences, approximately 13% recorded once. Sequencing was performed on blood. The receptors stem from a young man with Graves' hyperthyroidism that later progressed to Graves' ophthalmopathy.

This clonotype was seen only a few times. V gene TRBV9 combines with J gene TRBJ1-5; 7 nucleotides line up with TRBD1. Germline V CDR1 and CDR2: SGDLS, YYNGEE. J was trimmed by 8 bases and V by 4 bases; bases with no gene match: 9. The CDR3 is 14 residues long. The CDR3: CASSTTGDIEPQHF. CDR3 DNA: TGTGCCAGCAGCACCACAGGGGATATAGAGCCCCAGCATTTT.

This clonotype was recorded many times. The J gene is TRBJ1-1, the V gene TRBV20-1; no clear D gene. CDR1 and CDR2 (germline): DFQATT, SNEGSKA (reference sequence). The CDR3 totals 12 residues. Trimming removed 1 base at V and 0 bases at J, with 3 bases between. Written as DNA, the CDR3 is TGCAGTGCTAGAGTTGTGAACACTGAAGCTTTCTTT. It specifies CSARVVNTEAFF.

This clonotype was detected ten times or more. In nucleotides, the CDR3 is TGTGCCAGCAGCTTAGGGACAGGGGTCACCGGGGAGCTGTTTTTT. Translated: CASSLGTGVTGELFF. The chain has TRBV7-8 and TRBJ2-2; 9 bases are a match to TRBD1. The CDR3 extends over 15 amino acids. Losses at the gene ends were 1 base for V and 4 bases for J; bases not matched to a gene: 1. Germline V gene sequence: CDR1 SGHVS, CDR2 FQNEAQ.

This clonotype was counted between two and nine times. CDR3 in amino acids: CASSVDRARADEQFF. The CDR3 coding sequence is TGTGCCAGCTCAGTAGACAGGGCAAGGGCTGATGAGCAGTTCTTC. J is TRBJ2-1 and V is TRBV18; 7 bases are a match to TRBD1. After removal of 5 bases from V and 8 bases from J, the junction contained 12 bases not matched to a gene. CDR1 is KGHSH and CDR2 is LQKENI in the germline V gene. The CDR3 is made up of 15 amino acids.

Only a few counts were recorded for this clonotype. This sequence joins TRBV2 and TRBJ2-1; TRBD2 agrees at 9 bases. The germline CDR1 and CDR2 sequences are SNHLY and FYNNEI. After removal of 7 bases from V and 0 bases from J, the junction contained 13 bases not matched to a gene. This CDR3 region has 18 residues. This CDR3 reads CASIGGASGARSYNEQFF. As DNA, the CDR3 is TGTGCCAGCATTGGAGGTGCTAGCGGGGCCCGCTCCTACAATGAGCAGTTCTTC.

The rearrangement joins TRBV11-3 to TRBJ1-1; D is undetermined. Looked up from germline, CDR1 is SGHNT and CDR2 is YENEEA. The V end was cut by 6 bases, the J end by 0 bases, with 11 bases between. The CDR3 extends over 14 amino acids. The CDR3 loop reads CASSSPRMNTEAFF. As DNA, the CDR3 is TGTGCCAGCAGTTCCCCGAGAATGAACACTGAAGCTTTCTTT.

This clonotype was seen a handful of times. The rearrangement joins TRBV11-3 to TRBJ1-2; D unresolved. The CDR3 is 14 amino acids. Per the germline V gene, CDR1 is SGHNT and CDR2 is YENEEA. Trimming cost V 5 bases and J 6 bases, with 16 bases left between them. The CDR3 loop reads CASSMTIRGNGYTF. The CDR3 nucleotides are TGTGCCAGCAGCATGACTATTAGAGGAAATGGCTACACCTTC. Drawing the rest from reference TRBV11-3 and TRBJ1-2, the complete variable domain is EAGVVQSPRYKIIEKKQPVAFWCNPISGHNTLYWYLQNLGQGPELLIRYENEEAVDDSQLPKDRFSAERLKGVDSTLKIQPAELGDSAVYLCASSMTIRGNGYTFGSGTRLTVV.

Only a few counts were recorded for this clonotype. The chain has TRBV5-1 and TRBJ2-3; TRBD2 matches at 7 bases. V was pared by 0 bases and J by 4 bases, with 11 bases of the junction left unmatched. The germline V gene has CDR1 SGHRS and CDR2 YFSETQ. CDR3 length: 17 residues. The CDR3 DNA follows: TGCGCCAGCAGCTTGGGGGGGGGAGTTATCACGGCAGATACGCAGTATTTT. Translating it yields CASSLGGGVITADTQYF.

In the case of this clonotype: This clone may be a read error of a much larger clone one base away. J is TRBJ1-2 and V is TRBV19, with D tentatively TRBD1 (6 bases). The CDR3 is made up of 14 amino acids. Trimming cost V 5 bases and J 6 bases, with 16 bases left between them. Germline CDR1 LNHDA, CDR2 SQIVND (reference sequence). The CDR3 region has the DNA TGTGCCAGTAGTCCACTCAGGACAGCTAATGGCTACACCTTC. This codes for CASSPLRTANGYTF. The full variable domain, rest sourced from reference TRBV19 and TRBJ1-2, is DGGITQSPKYLFRKEGQNVTLSCEQNLNHDAMYWYRQDPGQGLRLIYYSQIVNDFQKGDIAEGYSVSREKKESFPLTVTSAQKNPTAFYLCASSPLRTANGYTFGSGTRLTVV.

This clonotype has just a few counts. The chain has TRBV7-9 and TRBJ1-5; TRBD1 matches 8 bases. CDR1 is SEHNR, CDR2 FQNEAQ, per germline (reference sequence). This CDR3 comprises 19 residues. Trimming at V came to 2 bases and at J to 0 bases, leaving 12 bases not matched to a gene. CDR3 loop: CASSLIKPGQVYSNQPQHF. CDR3 sequence (DNA): TGTGCCAGCAGCTTAATCAAACCGGGACAGGTTTATAGCAATCAGCCCCAGCATTTT.

The rearrangement joins TRBV5-1 to TRBJ2-5; D uncertain. V was trimmed by 0 bases and J by 4 bases, leaving 16 bases between them. This CDR3 spans 16 amino acids. Germline loops: CDR1 SGHRS, CDR2 YFSETQ. CDR3 amino acids: CASSLGFGSTGETQYF. The DNA of the CDR3 is TGCGCCAGCAGCTTGGGATTCGGGTCAACCGGAGAGACCCAGTACTTC.

The chain has TRBV28 and TRBJ1-1; TRBD1 might be the D (6 bases). V lost 6 bases, J lost 4 bases, and 21 bases lay in between. The CDR3 contains 16 residues. CDR1 is MDHEN and CDR2 is SYDVKM in the germline V gene. Here the CDR3 DNA reads TGTGCCAGCAGACCCTCCGGGACACACCAGAGCACTGAAGCTTTCTTT. Amino acid sequence: CASRPSGTHQSTEAFF.

The chain joins TRBV6-5 to TRBJ1-4; D not certain. The CDR3 contains 16 residues. The germline V gene has CDR1 MNHEY and CDR2 SVGAGI. Deletions cut 2 bases from V and 4 bases from J, with 14 bases between. CDR3 sequence: CASSYDSSRNNEKLFF. The CDR3 nucleotides read TGTGCCAGCAGTTACGATTCATCCAGAAATAATGAAAAACTGTTTTTT.

This clonotype was seen repeatedly, ten times or more. This chain uses TRBV27 with TRBJ1-1; tentative D call: TRBD1 (5 bases). V lost 0 bases, J lost 7 bases, and 15 bases lay in between. Germline CDR1 reads MNHEY; CDR2 reads SMNVEV (reference sequence). The CDR3 runs 15 residues. Written as DNA, the CDR3 is TGTGCCAGCAGTTTATCGGGGGGGACTGGAGGTGAAGCTTTCTTT. Protein product: CASSLSGGTGGEAFF.

The V and J genes are TRBV12-3 or TRBV12-4 and TRBJ2-2; 8 nucleotides align to TRBD2. This CDR3 is built from 14 residues. The J segment lost 6 bases and the V segment lost 0 bases, leaving 0 bases of the junction unmatched. The CDR3 sequence is CASSLARGAGELFF. CDR3 sequence (DNA): TGTGCCAGCAGTTTAGCGCGGGGGGCCGGGGAGCTGTTTTTT.

For the CDR3, the DNA is TGTGCCAGCAGCGGACAGGCGATGAACACTGAAGCTTTCTTT. Its translation is CASSGQAMNTEAFF. The chain is built from TRBV27 and TRBJ1-1; 7 bases agree with TRBD1. V was clipped by 6 bases and J by 0 bases; unmatched bases: 4. The germline V gene encodes CDR1 MNHEY and CDR2 SMNVEV (reference sequence). The CDR3 length is 14 residues.

This clonotype was recorded many times. V usage is TRBV28 and J usage is TRBJ1-5; 7 positions match TRBD1. The germline CDR1 and CDR2 sequences are MDHEN and SYDVKM. The CDR3 contains 18 residues. The V and J ends lost 6 bases and 0 bases, in that order; junction bases with no gene match: 14. The CDR3 here is CASSTGTAHDYSNQPQHF. CDR3 in DNA: TGTGCCAGCAGCACCGGGACAGCGCACGATTATAGCAATCAGCCCCAGCATTTT.

V and J are TRBV20-1 and TRBJ2-7, with 9 bases aligning to TRBD1. The CDR3 extends over 13 amino acids. Germline V gene data show CDR1 as DFQATT and CDR2 as SNEGSKA (reference sequence). The V and J ends lost 6 bases and 4 bases, in that order; junction bases with no gene match: 7. CDR3: CSAPGTGTYEQYF. The CDR3 nucleotides are TGCAGTGCACCCGGGACAGGGACATACGAGCAGTACTTC.

The chain has TRBV19 and TRBJ1-5, with D perhaps matching TRBD1 (6 bases). V shed 7 bases and J shed 0 bases, with 19 bases lying between them. The germline CDR1 and CDR2 sequences are LNHDA and SQIVND (reference sequence). This CDR3 has 17 amino acids. The CDR3 DNA is TGTGCCAGTAAAGGGGGTGAGGGACCCTATAGCAATCAGCCCCAGCATTTT. Protein: CASKGGEGPYSNQPQHF.

This clonotype has at least ten counts. The gene calls are TRBV7-2 and TRBJ2-3, with TRBD1 identical over 9 bases. The J segment lost 4 bases and the V segment lost 6 bases, leaving 8 bases of the junction unmatched. The CDR3 runs to 15 residues. Germline values: CDR1 SGHTA, CDR2 FQGNSA. The CDR3 region is CASRLQGAIPDTQYF. Here the CDR3 DNA reads TGTGCCAGCAGGCTACAGGGGGCGATCCCAGATACGCAGTATTTT. Variable domain in full (rest from reference TRBV7-2 and TRBJ2-3): GAGVSQSPSNKVTEKGKDVELRCDPISGHTALYWYRQSLGQGLEFLIYFQGNSAPDKSGLPSDRFSAERTGGSVSTLTIQRTQQEDSAVYLCASRLQGAIPDTQYFGPGTRLTVL.

V and J are TRBV5-1 and TRBJ2-1, with 7 bases lining up with TRBD1. J was trimmed by 3 bases and V by 2 bases; bases with no gene match: 2. From germline, CDR1 is SGHRS and CDR2 YFSETQ. The CDR3 covers 14 residues. The CDR3 coding sequence is TGCGCCAGCAGCTTCAGGGACAGCTACAATGAGCAGTTCTTC. Its protein product is CASSFRDSYNEQFF. Together with reference TRBV5-1 and TRBJ2-1, the CDR3 gives the full variable domain: KAGVTQTPRYLIKTRGQQVTLSCSPISGHRSVSWYQQTPGQGLQFLFEYFSETQRNKGNFPGRFSGRQFSNSRSEMNVSTLELGDSALYLCASSFRDSYNEQFFGPGTRLTVL.

This clonotype has just a few counts. The rearrangement links TRBV6-6 to TRBJ1-1; no clear D. Germline V lookup: CDR1 MNHNY, CDR2 SVGAGI (reference sequence). V gave up 0 bases and J gave up 1 base, with 6 bases separating them. The CDR3 covers 14 residues. The CDR3 reads CASSYSTENTEAFF. The CDR3 nucleotides read TGTGCCAGCAGTTACTCGACCGAGAACACTGAAGCTTTCTTT.